The text below deals with one T cell receptor (beta chain). These data are taken from a study of regulatory T cells in long-lasting Graves disease. V gave up 4 bases and J gave up 5 bases; unmatched junction bases: 13. The CDR3 is 17 amino acids. Per germline, CDR1 KGHDR and CDR2 SFDVKD. Library construction for TCR beta used iRepertoire HTBI primers and Arm-PCR of CDR3 regions. TCRdb passed the multiplex PCR reads through MiXCR, listing each CDR3 protein once. The sample has hundreds of thousands of distinct CDR3 sequences; about 14% are singletons. Time point specified: newly diagnosed GD, antithyroid drugs for less than 3 months. PBMC-extracted RNA yielded the TCR library. The data also belong to a second study, concerning T cells in Graves' hyperthyroidism and ophthalmopathy.

The sample in question was peripheral blood mononuclear cells (PBMCs), obtained at new diagnosis, from a patient treated with antithyroid drugs. V and J are TRBV24-1 and TRBJ2-3, with TRBD2 matching over 8 bases. This receptor was taken from a young man with Graves disease. CDR3 bases: TGTGCCACCAGTGACCTGACAGCGGGAGAAATGGTAGATACGCAGTATTTT. Protein: CATSDLTAGEMVDTQYF.